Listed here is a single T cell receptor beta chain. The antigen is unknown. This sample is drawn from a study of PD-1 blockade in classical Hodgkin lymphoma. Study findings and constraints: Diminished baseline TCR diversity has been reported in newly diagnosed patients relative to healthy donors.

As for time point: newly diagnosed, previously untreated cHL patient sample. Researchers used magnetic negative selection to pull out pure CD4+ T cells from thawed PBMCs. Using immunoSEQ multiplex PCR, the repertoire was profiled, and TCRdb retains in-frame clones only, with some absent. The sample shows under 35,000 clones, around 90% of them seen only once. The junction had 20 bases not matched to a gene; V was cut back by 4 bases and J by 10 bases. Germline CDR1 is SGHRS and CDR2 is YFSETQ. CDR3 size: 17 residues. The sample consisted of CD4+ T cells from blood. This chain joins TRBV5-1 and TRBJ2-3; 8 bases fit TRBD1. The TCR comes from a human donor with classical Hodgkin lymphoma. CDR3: CASSGSGTGPNTGAQYF. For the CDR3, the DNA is TGCGCCAGCAGCGGCTCCGGGACAGGTCCTAACACAGGGGCGCAGTATTTT.